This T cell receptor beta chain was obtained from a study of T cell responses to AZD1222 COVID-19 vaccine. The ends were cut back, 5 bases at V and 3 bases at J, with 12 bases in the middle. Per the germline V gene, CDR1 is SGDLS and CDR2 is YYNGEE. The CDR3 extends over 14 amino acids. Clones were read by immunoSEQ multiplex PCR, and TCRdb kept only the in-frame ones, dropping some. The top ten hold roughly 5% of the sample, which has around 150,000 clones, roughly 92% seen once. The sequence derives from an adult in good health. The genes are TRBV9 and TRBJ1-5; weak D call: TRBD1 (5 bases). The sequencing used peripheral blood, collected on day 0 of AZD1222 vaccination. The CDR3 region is CASRRGIINQPQHF. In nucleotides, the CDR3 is TGTGCCAGCAGGAGGGGTATAATCAATCAGCCCCAGCATTTT. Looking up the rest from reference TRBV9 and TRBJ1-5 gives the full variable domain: DSGVTQTPKHLITATGQRVTLRCSPRSGDLSVYWYQQSLDQGLQFLIQYYNGEERAKGNILERFSAQQFPDLHSELNLSSLELGDSALYFCASRRGIINQPQHFGDGTRLSIL.